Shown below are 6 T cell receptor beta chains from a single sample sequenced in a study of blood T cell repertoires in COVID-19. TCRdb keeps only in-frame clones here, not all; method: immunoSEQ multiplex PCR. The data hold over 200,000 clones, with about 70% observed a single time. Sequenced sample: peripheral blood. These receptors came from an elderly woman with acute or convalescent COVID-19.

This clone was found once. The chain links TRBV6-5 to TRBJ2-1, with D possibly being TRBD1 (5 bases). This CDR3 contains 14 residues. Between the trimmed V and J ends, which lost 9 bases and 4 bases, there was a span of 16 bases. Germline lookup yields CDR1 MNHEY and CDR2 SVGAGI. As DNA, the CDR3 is TGTGCCAGTTCGACAGACCCCCTTTACAATGAGCAGTTCTTC. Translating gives CASSTDPLYNEQFF.

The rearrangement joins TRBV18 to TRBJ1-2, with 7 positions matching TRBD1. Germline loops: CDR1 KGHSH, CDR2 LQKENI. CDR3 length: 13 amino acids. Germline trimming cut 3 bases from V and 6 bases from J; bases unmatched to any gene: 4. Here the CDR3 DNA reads TGTGCCAGCTCACCCGACAGGGACAATGGCTACACCTTC. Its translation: CASSPDRDNGYTF.

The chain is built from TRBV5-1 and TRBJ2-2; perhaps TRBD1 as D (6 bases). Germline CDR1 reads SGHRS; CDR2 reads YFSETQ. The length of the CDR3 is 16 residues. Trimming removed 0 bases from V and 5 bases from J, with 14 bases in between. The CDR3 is CASSLGVGTLTGELFF. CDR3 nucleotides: TGCGCCAGCAGCTTGGGAGTAGGGACACTGACCGGGGAGCTGTTTTTT.

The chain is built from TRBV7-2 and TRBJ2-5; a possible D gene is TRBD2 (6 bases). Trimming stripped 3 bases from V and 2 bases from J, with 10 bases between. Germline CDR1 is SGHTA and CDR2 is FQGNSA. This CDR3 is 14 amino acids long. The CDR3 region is CASSFGGVQETQYF. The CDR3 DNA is TGTGCCAGCAGCTTCGGGGGAGTTCAAGAGACCCAGTACTTC.

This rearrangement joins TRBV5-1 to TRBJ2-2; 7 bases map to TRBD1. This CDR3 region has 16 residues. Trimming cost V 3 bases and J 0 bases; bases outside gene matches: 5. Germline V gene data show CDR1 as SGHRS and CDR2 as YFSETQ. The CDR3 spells CASSSQGQTNTGELFF. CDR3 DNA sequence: TGCGCCAGCAGCTCTCAGGGACAGACGAACACCGGGGAGCTGTTTTTT.

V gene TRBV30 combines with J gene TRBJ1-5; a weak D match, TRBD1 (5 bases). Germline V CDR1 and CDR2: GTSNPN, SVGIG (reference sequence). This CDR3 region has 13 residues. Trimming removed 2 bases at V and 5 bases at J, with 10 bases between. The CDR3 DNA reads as TGTGCCTGGAGTACGCAGGGATATCAGCCCCAGCATTTT. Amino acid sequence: CAWSTQGYQPQHF.